Below are 22 T cell receptor beta chains sequenced from a single sample in a study of blood T cell repertoires in COVID-19. Sequenced by immunoSEQ multiplex PCR; TCRdb stores in-frame clones only, minus some. The sample has 310,000 or so clones; 80% to 90% are singletons. Sequenced material: peripheral blood. All receptors derive from a woman in her fifties or sixties with acute or convalescent COVID-19.

This chain joins TRBV7-9 and TRBJ2-5, with a weak D call TRBD1 (6 bases). The CDR3 sequence is 15 residues long. V gave up 2 bases and J gave up 0 bases, with 10 bases separating them. Germline V gives CDR1 SEHNR, CDR2 FQNEAQ (reference sequence). The CDR3 DNA follows: TGTGCCAGCAGCTTAAGAGGGGGTGACCAAGAGACCCAGTACTTC. Translating it yields CASSLRGGDQETQYF.

The rearrangement joins TRBV7-9 to TRBJ1-3; no reliable D call. V lost 2 bases, J lost 8 bases, and 13 bases lay in between. Germline values: CDR1 SEHNR, CDR2 FQNEAQ (reference sequence). The CDR3 loop spans 14 amino acids. In DNA, the CDR3 is TGTGCCAGCAGCTTACAGTCTTCCGGGGACACCATATATTTT. Amino acids: CASSLQSSGDTIYF.

The chain carries TRBV3-1 (or the pseudogene TRBV3-2) and TRBJ2-2, with D tentatively TRBD2 (7 bases). Per the germline V gene, CDR1 is LGHDT and CDR2 is YNNKEL (reference sequence). The CDR3 extends over 15 amino acids. V dropped 4 bases and J dropped 2 bases, with 11 bases sitting between them. In DNA, the CDR3 is TGTGCCAGCAGCCTCGGGGGGCTCAACACCGGGGAGCTGTTTTTT. This encodes CASSLGGLNTGELFF.

The chain recombines TRBV11-2 with TRBJ2-2, with D tentatively TRBD1 (7 bases). V lost 5 bases and J lost 2, with 15 bases in between. Germline V gene lookup returns CDR1 SGHAT and CDR2 FQNNGV. The CDR3 is made up of 16 amino acids. CDR3 DNA sequence: TGTGCCAGCAGCAAGGGGCGGGACAGCAACACCGGGGAGCTGTTTTTT. Residues: CASSKGRDSNTGELFF.

This chain links TRBV10-3 with TRBJ2-2; D possibly corresponds to TRBD2 (6 bases). The V end was cut by 4 bases, the J end by 2 bases, with 14 bases between. Germline assignment: CDR1 ENHRY and CDR2 SYGVKD. The CDR3 has 16 amino acids. The CDR3 DNA reads TGTGCCATCAGTGGTTTGGGGGGAGGAAACACCGGGGAGCTGTTTTTT. This translates into CAISGLGGGNTGELFF.

The chain is built from TRBV7-2 and TRBJ1-1, with a possible D match to TRBD1 (5 bases). V lost 1 base to trimming and J lost 2 bases, with 14 bases between them. Germline loops: CDR1 SGHTA, CDR2 FQGNSA. This CDR3 is 16 amino acids long. The CDR3, as DNA: TGTGCCAGCAGCTTAGATTCGGGGGGGGATAACACTGAAGCTTTCTTT. It codes for CASSLDSGGDNTEAFF.

DNA of the CDR3: TGTGCCAGCAGTTTATCACGGGGTAACACTGAAGCTTTCTTT. The encoded protein is CASSLSRGNTEAFF. V usage is TRBV27 and J usage is TRBJ1-1; D is undetermined. CDR3 length equals 14 residues. V gave up 0 bases and J gave up 2 bases, with 7 bases separating them. Germline CDR1 is MNHEY and CDR2 is SMNVEV (reference sequence).

The chain is built from TRBV5-5 and TRBJ1-2; 8 positions match TRBD1. The CDR3 is 17 amino acids. Germline V gene data show CDR1 as SGHKS and CDR2 as YYEKEE (reference sequence). The junction had 13 bases not matched to a gene; V was cut back by 0 bases and J by 6 bases. This CDR3 reads CASSLDVTRDRHHGYTF. As DNA, the CDR3 is TGTGCCAGCAGCTTGGACGTTACCCGGGACAGGCATCATGGCTACACCTTC.

This chain joins TRBV9 and TRBJ2-1; 10 bases match TRBD2. Germline V lookup: CDR1 SGDLS, CDR2 YYNGEE. The V segment lost 2 bases and the J segment 4 bases; nucleotides outside the gene matches: 6. CDR3 length: 16 amino acids. The CDR3 sequence: CASSVPSGGFYNEQFF. CDR3 bases: TGTGCCAGCAGCGTCCCTAGCGGGGGATTTTACAATGAGCAGTTCTTC.

J is TRBJ1-2 and V is TRBV19, with unresolved D. The length of the CDR3 is 15 residues. Trimming took off 5 bases at V and 0 bases at J, with 13 bases between the two ends. Germline CDR1 reads LNHDA; CDR2 reads SQIVND (reference sequence). DNA for the CDR3: TGTGCCAGTAGTGTATTTGGGCAGACTAACTATGGCTACACCTTC. It is translated as CASSVFGQTNYGYTF.

With respect to this clone: The junction does not match germline at one end; this may be a read error. The V and J genes are TRBV7-9 and TRBJ1-1, with a weak D call TRBD1 (5 bases). Germline-derived CDR1 and CDR2 are SEHNR and FQNEAQ (reference sequence). This CDR3 comprises 13 residues. CDR3 DNA sequence: TGTGCCAGCAGCCCCTTCGCGCAGGGTGGATTGATCTTT. Translation gives CASSPFAQGGLIF.

The chain is built from TRBV5-4 and TRBJ2-1; 10 bases are a match to TRBD2. Germline V gives CDR1 SGHNT, CDR2 YYREEE (reference sequence). Unmatched junction bases numbered 4, after V lost 0 bases and J lost 7 bases. This CDR3 is 15 amino acids long. The CDR3 DNA is TGTGCCAGCAGCTTGGAGGCTAGCGGGGGAAATGAGCAGTTCTTC. Amino acids: CASSLEASGGNEQFF.

This clone has just a few counts. The rearrangement uses TRBV19 and TRBJ2-1, with D perhaps matching TRBD2 (7 bases). The CDR3 is 15 residues long. Germline CDR1 is LNHDA and CDR2 is SQIVND (reference sequence). Trimming took 3 bases from V and 1 from J, leaving 10 bases between them. This CDR3 is CASSIGGQSYNEQFF. The CDR3 DNA reads TGTGCCAGTAGTATCGGGGGGCAATCCTACAATGAGCAGTTCTTC. The full variable domain, its missing parts supplied by reference TRBV19 and TRBJ2-1, is DGGITQSPKYLFRKEGQNVTLSCEQNLNHDAMYWYRQDPGQGLRLIYYSQIVNDFQKGDIAEGYSVSREKKESFPLTVTSAQKNPTAFYLCASSIGGQSYNEQFFGPGTRLTVL.

The chain employs TRBV12-5 and TRBJ2-3; D is unresolved. Germline CDR1 and CDR2: LGHNT and FRNRAP. V lost 2 bases to trimming and J lost 6 bases, with 9 bases between them. The CDR3 loop spans 13 amino acids. CDR3 DNA: TGTGCTAGTGGTTTGAGAGCAGGTGATACGCAGTATTTT. As protein: CASGLRAGDTQYF.

This clone has more than one count but fewer than ten. This chain uses TRBV24-1 with TRBJ2-3; TRBD2 might be the D (6 bases). The CDR3 loop spans 14 amino acids. Trimming cost V 5 bases and J 3 bases, with 11 bases left between them. Looked up from germline, CDR1 is KGHDR and CDR2 is SFDVKD. The CDR3 loop is CATSGASETDTQYF. CDR3 bases: TGTGCCACCAGTGGGGCTAGCGAGACAGATACGCAGTATTTT.

CDR3: CASSSTSGNGELFF. DNA for the CDR3: TGTGCCAGCAGTTCGACTAGCGGGAACGGGGAGCTGTTTTTT. V usage is TRBV3-1 (or the pseudogene TRBV3-2) and J usage is TRBJ2-2; 11 bases fit TRBD2. Germline lookup yields CDR1 LGHDT and CDR2 YNNKEL (reference sequence). V dropped 6 bases and J dropped 7; count of bases not matched to a gene: 4. The CDR3 sequence is 14 residues long.

The V and J genes are TRBV7-2 and TRBJ1-1; no clear D gene. The length of the CDR3 is 13 residues. The germline CDR1 and CDR2 sequences are SGHTA and FQGNSA. Trimming removed 2 bases from V and 4 bases from J, with 8 bases in between. The CDR3 sequence is CASSLRRITEAFF. CDR3 nucleotide sequence: TGTGCCAGCAGCTTACGCAGGATCACTGAAGCTTTCTTT. The full variable domain, rest sourced from reference TRBV7-2 and TRBJ1-1, is GAGVSQSPSNKVTEKGKDVELRCDPISGHTALYWYRQSLGQGLEFLIYFQGNSAPDKSGLPSDRFSAERTGGSVSTLTIQRTQQEDSAVYLCASSLRRITEAFFGQGTRLTVV.

The genes are TRBV5-6 and TRBJ1-6; 7 positions agree with TRBD1. This CDR3 spans 14 amino acids. The V gene's germline CDR1 is SGHDT and CDR2 YYEEEE. The junction had 11 bases not matched to a gene; V was cut back by 3 bases and J by 14 bases. CDR3 sequence reads: CASSSGQVLNTLHF. The CDR3 DNA sequence: TGTGCCAGCAGCTCAGGACAGGTCCTTAACACCCTCCACTTT.

V gene TRBV12-3 or TRBV12-4 combines with J gene TRBJ2-1; unclear D gene. The germline V and J ends were trimmed by 6 bases and 4 bases, with 4 bases remaining between them. The length of the CDR3 is 11 residues. CDR3 coding DNA: TGTGCCAGCAGGACATACAATGAGCAGTTCTTC. Protein product: CASRTYNEQFF.

The chain has TRBV12-5 and TRBJ1-1, with 7 nucleotides matching TRBD1. V shed 5 bases, J shed 10 bases, and the junction held 16 bases outside the gene matches. The CDR3 covers 15 residues. From germline, CDR1 is LGHNT and CDR2 FRNRAP. CDR3 residues: CASGPSHTRPGGAFF. CDR3 DNA sequence: TGTGCTAGTGGTCCATCCCACACACGTCCAGGGGGAGCTTTCTTT.

The chain uses TRBV20-1 and TRBJ2-4, with D possibly TRBD2 on 6 matching bases. The germline V gene encodes CDR1 DFQATT and CDR2 SNEGSKA (reference sequence). The CDR3 runs to 16 residues. Between the trimmed V and J ends, which lost 3 bases and 8 bases, there was a span of 23 bases. CDR3 region: CSASRPGAPSWDIQYF. The CDR3, as DNA: TGCAGTGCTAGTCGTCCGGGAGCCCCCAGTTGGGACATTCAGTACTTC.

The genes are TRBV5-1 and TRBJ1-1; D is uncertain. The CDR3 extends over 12 amino acids. Germline V gives CDR1 SGHRS, CDR2 YFSETQ. Trimming shortened V by 0 bases and J by 7 bases, and 7 bases separated the two germline ends. CDR3 in amino acids: CASSLVGGEAFF. The CDR3 DNA reads as TGCGCCAGCAGCTTGGTTGGCGGTGAAGCTTTCTTT.